The sequence of this TCR beta chain was determined in a study of human T cells and chemical hapten exposure listed by TCRdb under 2021. Some background on the complete study: For sensitization, 2% DPC in acetone was applied to a 2 cm by 2 cm area of upper inner arm skin. Throughout the approximately 23-week study period, patients were also given weekly therapeutic DPC doses on the scalp. Patch testing was done on the upper back using Finn chambers containing 0.01% DPC, and results were scored after 6 days according to International Contact Dermatitis Research Group standards. Alopecia areata with under or over 50% scalp involvement, alopecia totalis and alopecia universalis were represented in the patient cohort, which was mostly female. Libraries were pooled for sequencing, and per-sample TCR yields varied mainly because of small differences in library volumes within the pool. The study tracked peripheral blood TCR repertoire changes in vivo during primary and secondary sensitization to the hapten diphenylcyclopropenone (DPC) in alopecia patients. Patient blood was sampled pre-sensitization (week 0) and at 2, 6 and about 24 weeks after DPC sensitization. For TCR sequencing, blood came from over 25 alopecia patients at anywhere from one to four time points (pre-sensitization, 2, 6 and 24 weeks). The full study reports these points: Because all patients had alopecia, a presumed autoimmune disease, the immune response of the patients might differ from that of healthy individuals. The number of PT1 expanded TCRs positively correlated with patch test score, significant at thresholds 8, 16 and 32 but not 4. Significantly more large CDR3 similarity clusters were formed by expanded TCRs than by pre-sensitization or healthy control sets, consistent with antigen-driven responses. Repeated subsampling changed both the strength of the expansion versus patch-test correlation and the threshold at which that correlation became significant. The number of TCRs above 1 in 1000 frequency did not change with DPC sensitization; there was no evidence of global repertoire structure alterations.

Counted from cysteine to phenylalanine, this CDR3 has 15 amino acids. Kept here is only the CDR3 DNA, which spans 45 bases and is read in frame from base 1. V loses 4 bases of germline sequence and J loses 6 bases, and the interval between the two ends is 16 bases. The receptor library was made with RACE. The run used a NextSeq 500. During library preparation, unique molecular identifiers were attached to individual cDNA molecules so that TCRs could be counted quantitatively and reproducibly. From each blood RNA sample, both TCR alpha and TCR beta chains were sequenced. As for the authors' bioinformatics: The median number of TCRs per sample was roughly 94,000, ranging from roughly 23,224 to 690,600. The Decombinator software suite was used to annotate the V, J and CDR3 of the TCR reads. For PS versus PT1 abundance plots, all samples were subsampled to the same number of TCRs (28,000). Expanded TCRs were defined as absent before sensitization and observed at least eight times at the 2-week time point. Through fastp at Q25 and MiXCR, TCRdb rebuilt clones from the public reads, retaining in-frame beta chains. Here each entry gathers all rows of one CDR3 protein and keeps the most common genes and DNA. These V and J calls rely on TCRdb rather than the paper's analysis. This sample comprises 340,000 or so distinct CDR3 sequences, 5.5% to 8% of them detected only once. The top ten clones comprise roughly 8% of the sample.

On this clonotype itself: No antigen is known for it. Base-call qualities are not available, and no considerably larger clone is one nucleotide away.

The sample's time point, from its label and the paper: patch test 1, 2 weeks after DPC sensitization. This specimen's treatment or condition label, per the study, means: therapeutic diphenylcyclopropenone sensitization with weekly scalp DPC. Blood at each patch-test visit was drawn before the patch test was applied. To be eligible, patients had to be aged 18 to 70, diagnosed with alopecia and judged suitable for DPC therapy, while pregnant patients were excluded. Total RNA was isolated from unfractionated whole blood collected in Tempus Blood RNA tubes. This receptor was obtained from a woman aged 18-30 years with alopecia areata. Some clones in this sample may be carry-over from other donors' samples. The rearranged chain carries TRBV12-3 or TRBV12-4 and TRBJ1-5; perhaps TRBD1 is the D gene, with 5 bases matching. The material was whole blood, obtained in connection with sensitization to the hapten diphenylcyclopropenone (DPC). CDR3 region: CASSSGGIAIQPQHF. The DNA sequence is given as TGTGCCAGCAGTTCCGGGGGGATCGCAATTCAGCCCCAGCATTTT.